Sequencing of this TCR beta chain was carried out in a study of human T cells and chemical hapten exposure (dated by TCRdb to about 2021). As for the study more broadly: For sensitization, 2% DPC in acetone was applied to an approximately 2 cm by approximately 2 cm area of upper inner arm skin. Throughout the study period of around 25 weeks, patients also received therapeutic DPC doses to the scalp every week. Patch testing was done on the upper back using Finn chambers containing 0.01% DPC, and results were scored after 6 days according to International Contact Dermatitis Research Group standards. Most of the patients in the cohort were female, and the cohort covered alopecia areata with under or over 50% scalp involvement, alopecia totalis and alopecia universalis. Libraries were combined into a pool for sequencing, and differences in TCR yield between samples came mainly from small differences in library volumes within the pool. The study tracked peripheral blood TCR repertoire changes in vivo during primary and secondary sensitization to the hapten diphenylcyclopropenone (DPC) in alopecia patients. Blood samples were taken from patients before sensitization (week 0) and at 2, 6 and about 24 weeks after DPC sensitization. About 29 alopecia patients gave blood for TCR sequencing at one to four time points (pre-sensitization, 2, 6 and 24 weeks).

The sample's time point, from its label and the paper: pre-sensitization, week 0. Per the publication, the treatment or condition label means: therapeutic diphenylcyclopropenone sensitization with weekly scalp DPC. Blood at each patch-test visit was drawn before the patch test was applied. Eligible patients were aged 18 to 70, diagnosed with alopecia, deemed suitable for DPC therapy, and excluded if pregnant. Unfractionated whole blood was collected in Tempus Blood RNA tubes, and total RNA was extracted from that blood. The library was generated by RACE. For sequencing, a NextSeq 500 was employed. During library preparation, unique molecular identifiers were attached to individual cDNA molecules so that TCRs could be counted quantitatively and reproducibly. Both TCR alpha and TCR beta chains were sequenced from each blood RNA sample. The published analysis was carried out like this. Samples had a median of around 92,000 TCRs, with a range from about 20,000 to 690,600. The Decombinator software suite was used to annotate V, J and CDR3 in the TCR reads. To make PS versus PT1 abundance plots, every sample was subsampled to the same number of TCRs (28,000). TCRs were defined as expanded if absent before sensitization and observed at least eight times at the 2-week time point. TCRdb reprocessed the public reads (quality trimming at Q25 with fastp, clone calling with MiXCR) and kept in-frame beta chains. Entries are consolidated by CDR3 protein sequence, retaining the most common genes and DNA. The V and J calls and clone size are TCRdb's, not the authors'. The sample records around 350,000 distinct CDR3 sequences, 5% to 6.5% of which are singletons. The leading ten clones occupy about 7.7% of the sample.

In this sample, this clonotype turned up many times. Its antigen remains unidentified. Qualities for individual bases were not recorded, and no much larger clone is one base off. For CDR1 and CDR2, the germline V gene lists SNHLY and FYNNEI. The CDR3 starts with the cysteine, ends with the phenylalanine, and has 13 residues. The DNA shown is the 39-base CDR3, in frame from base 1. The germline ends are 6 bases apart after V is trimmed by 4 bases and J by 0 bases. Here is what the overall study found, with its caveats: Patch test score was positively correlated with the number of PT1 expanded TCRs, with significance at thresholds 8, 16 and 32 but not at 4. Repeated subsampling changed both the strength of the expansion versus patch-test correlation and the threshold at which the correlation became significant. Alopecia, a presumed autoimmune disease, was present in all patients, so the immune response of the patients might differ from that of healthy individuals. DPC sensitization did not change how many TCRs were above 1 in 1000 frequency, and no evidence was found of alterations in global repertoire structure. Significantly more large CDR3 similarity clusters were formed by expanded TCRs than by pre-sensitization or healthy control sets, consistent with antigen-driven responses.

The receptor was isolated from a woman in her late teens or twenties with alopecia areata. Some clones in this sample may be carry-over from other donors' samples. Recombination connected TRBV2 to TRBJ1-1; the D gene is not confidently resolved. The sample was whole blood, taken in connection with sensitization to the hapten diphenylcyclopropenone (DPC). The nucleotides are TGTGCCAGCAGTGTTAGGATGAACACTGAAGCTTTCTTT. It translates as CASSVRMNTEAFF.